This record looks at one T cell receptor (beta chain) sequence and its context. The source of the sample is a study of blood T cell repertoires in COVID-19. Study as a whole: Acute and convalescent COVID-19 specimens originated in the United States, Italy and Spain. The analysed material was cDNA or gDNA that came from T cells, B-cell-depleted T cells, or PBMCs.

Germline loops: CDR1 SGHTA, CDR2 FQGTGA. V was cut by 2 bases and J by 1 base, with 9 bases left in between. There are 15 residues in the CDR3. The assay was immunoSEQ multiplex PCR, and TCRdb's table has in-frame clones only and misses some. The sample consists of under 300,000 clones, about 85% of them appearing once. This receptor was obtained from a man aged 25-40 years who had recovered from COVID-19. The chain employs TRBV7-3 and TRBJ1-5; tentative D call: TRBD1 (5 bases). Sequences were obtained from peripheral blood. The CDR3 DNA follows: TGTGCCAGCAGCTTAGCAGGGCTAAGCAATCAGCCCCAGCATTTT. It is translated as CASSLAGLSNQPQHF.